This TCR beta chain was sequenced for a study of blood T cell repertoires in COVID-19. Background on the study: From T cells, B-cell-depleted T cells, or PBMCs came the material, which was cDNA or gDNA.

This table comes from immunoSEQ multiplex PCR, and its TCRdb copy is limited to in-frame clones, with some not included. The sample records about 260,000 clones, roughly 88% being singletons. The study assigned cohorts using participant-reported clinical history. Donors in Cohort 3 who had recovered were those with two negative PCRs, healthcare professional clearance, or resolution of their symptoms. Germline assignment: CDR1 LGHNA and CDR2 YSLEER. The V gene end was trimmed by 4 bases and the J gene end by 4 bases; junction bases not matched to a gene: 8. The CDR3 has 15 amino acids. V gene TRBV4-3 combines with J gene TRBJ2-3; TRBD1 matches at 7 bases. Material for sequencing was PBMCs or T cells enriched from blood (not recorded which). This sequence originates from a woman in her fifties or sixties who had recovered from COVID-19. The CDR3 sequence is CASSLNADRADTQYF. The CDR3 DNA is TGCGCCAGCAGCCTGAATGCTGACAGGGCAGATACGCAGTATTTT.